This T cell receptor (beta chain) derives from a study of blood T cell repertoires in COVID-19. This clone appeared a single time. In the original workflow: The authors estimated nucleated cell counts from reference gene primer amplification. Repertoires were generated with immunoSEQ multiplex PCR, while TCRdb's copy carries only in-frame clones and drops some. V and J calls and clone size are given by that table; D and trimming were obtained from the DNA. The data contain 45,000 to 65,000 clones, under 85% of them seen just once; the ten biggest clones take up 16%. The CDR3 runs 15 residues. Germline V gives CDR1 SGHRS, CDR2 YFSETQ. V dropped 4 bases and J dropped 5; count of bases not matched to a gene: 11.

The chain has TRBV5-1 and TRBJ2-5; 7 bases agree with TRBD2. This TCR was recovered from a man aged 40-49 years with acute or convalescent COVID-19. The sample consisted of peripheral blood. The CDR3 nucleotides are TGCGCCAGCAGCGTCTCGGGGGGTAAAGAGGAGACCCAGTACTTC. Residues: CASSVSGGKEETQYF.